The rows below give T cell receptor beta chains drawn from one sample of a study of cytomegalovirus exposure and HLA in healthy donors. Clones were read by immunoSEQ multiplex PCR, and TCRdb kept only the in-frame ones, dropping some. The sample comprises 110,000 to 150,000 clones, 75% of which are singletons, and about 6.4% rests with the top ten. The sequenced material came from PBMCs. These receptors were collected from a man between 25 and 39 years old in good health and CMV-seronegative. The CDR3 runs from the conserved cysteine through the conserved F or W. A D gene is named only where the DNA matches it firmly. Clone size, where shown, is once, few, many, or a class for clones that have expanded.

TGTGCCACCAGCAGAGAGACCGGGAGGTACGAGCAGTACTTC CATSRETGRYEQYF TRBV15 TRBD2 TRBJ2-7 few
TGTGCCATCAGTGAGTCACTAGCTCACGAGACCCAGTACTTC CAISESLAHETQYF TRBV10-3 . TRBJ2-5 .
TGTGCCACCAGCCGTAGTAGTACCACAGATACGCAGTATTTT CATSRSSTTDTQYF TRBV15 . TRBJ2-3 few
TGTGCCAGTAGTACTCGGGACAGGGGGTATATGGTCACTGAAGCTTTCTTT CASSTRDRGYMVTEAFF TRBV19 TRBD1 TRBJ1-1 .
TGTGCCAGCAGCCTGGGGGGACAGGGGGGACAGCCCCAGCATTTT CASSLGGQGGQPQHF TRBV6-5 TRBD1 TRBJ1-5 .
TGTGCCTGGAGTGGGGCATATGGGACTTTCGGGGATTCACCCCTCCACTTT CAWSGAYGTFGDSPLHF TRBV30 . TRBJ1-6 .
TGTGCCTGGACCAAAACAGGGGCAAATAACGAGCAGTACTTC CAWTKTGANNEQYF TRBV30 TRBD1 TRBJ2-7 .
TGTGCCAGCAGCGCGGAGACGGATGCAACTAATGAAAAACTGTTTTTT CASSAETDATNEKLFF TRBV5-1 . TRBJ1-4 .
TGTGCCAGCAGCTCCGGGACAGGGTACGATCAGCCCCAGCATTTT CASSSGTGYDQPQHF TRBV5-4 TRBD1 TRBJ1-5 .
TGTGCCTGGAGAGTGGGACAGGGAGCCTATGGCTACACCTTC CAWRVGQGAYGYTF TRBV30 TRBD1 TRBJ1-2 .
TGTGCCAGCAGCAATCGTAACTCTGGAAACACCATATATTTT CASSNRNSGNTIYF TRBV7-2 . TRBJ1-3 few
TGTGCCAGTAGTCGGTGGGACAGCCGAGTCGGAGCTTTCTTT CASSRWDSRVGAFF TRBV19 TRBD1 TRBJ1-1 once
TGTGCCAGCAAAAGAGGGACAAACTATGGCTACACCTTC CASKRGTNYGYTF TRBV2 . TRBJ1-2 .
TGTGCCAGCAGCCTAGTCGGGGGGAACTTGTACGAGCAGTACTTC CASSLVGGNLYEQYF TRBV7-9 TRBD2 TRBJ2-7 .